The 17 T cell receptor beta chains in this list originate from one sample, sequenced in a study of cytomegalovirus exposure and HLA in healthy donors. With 60 Vbeta and 13 Jbeta primers, the PCR was carried out. Method: immunoSEQ multiplex PCR; TCRdb's copy keeps in-frame clones and lacks some. This table has about 140,000 clones, about 80% appearing once. The specimen sequenced was PBMCs. The receptors derive from a middle-aged man in good health and CMV-seronegative.

This sequence joins TRBV2 and TRBJ2-1, with 13 bases that match TRBD2. There are 17 residues in the CDR3. CDR1 SNHLY and CDR2 FYNNEI come from the germline V gene. V shed 6 bases, J shed 4 bases, and the junction held 9 bases outside the gene matches. The CDR3 here is CASRAFTSGRVYNEQFF. The CDR3 coding sequence is TGTGCCAGCAGAGCCTTTACTAGCGGGAGGGTTTACAATGAGCAGTTCTTC.

The rearrangement links TRBV6-5 to TRBJ2-3; possibly TRBD2 for D (6 bases). CDR3 length: 15 residues. The V and J ends lost 6 bases and 2 bases respectively, with 15 bases between them. The germline CDR1 and CDR2 sequences are MNHEY and SVGAGI. The CDR3 DNA sequence: TGTGCCAGCAGGTCCGGGACTCTCAACACAGATACGCAGTATTTT. Its translation is CASRSGTLNTDTQYF.

This clone was picked up one time. This chain joins TRBV6-5 and TRBJ2-7, with 10 bases matching TRBD2. Per the germline V gene, CDR1 is MNHEY and CDR2 is SVGAGI. The CDR3 is 16 amino acids. The V gene end was trimmed by 0 bases and the J gene end by 5 bases; junction bases not matched to a gene: 7. The CDR3 loop is CASSYSTGTSAHEQYF. The DNA for the CDR3 is TGTGCCAGCAGTTACTCCACCGGGACTAGCGCCCACGAGCAGTACTTC.

The chain has TRBV2 and TRBJ1-3; the D gene is possibly TRBD1 (6 bases). CDR1 is SNHLY and CDR2 is FYNNEI in the germline V gene. V shed 6 bases and J shed 8 bases, with 17 bases lying between them. The CDR3 is made up of 14 amino acids. The CDR3 sequence: CASSPRDTVDTIYF. The CDR3 nucleotides read TGTGCCAGCAGCCCTCGGGACACGGTGGACACCATATATTTT.

The CDR3 region is CASSLAGTGLHNEQFF. In DNA, the CDR3 is TGCGCCAGCAGCTTGGCCGGGACAGGTCTCCACAATGAGCAGTTCTTC. This rearrangement joins TRBV5-1 to TRBJ2-1; the match to TRBD1 covers 8 bases. J was trimmed by 5 bases and V by 0 bases; bases with no gene match: 7. The CDR3 has 16 residues. CDR1 is SGHRS and CDR2 is YFSETQ in the germline V gene.

Comment on this clone: A read error may account for a junction end that differs from germline. The chain has TRBV2 and TRBJ2-1; TRBD2 matches 12 bases. CDR1 is SNHLY and CDR2 is FYNNEI in the germline V gene. The CDR3 is 15 amino acids. The DNA for the CDR3 is TGTGCCGGCAGCTCAGCTAGCGGGAGGGGAAATGAGCAGTTCTTC. This gives the protein CAGSSASGRGNEQFF.

The genes are TRBV10-3 and TRBJ1-4; TRBD1 matches 8 bases. The V gene's germline CDR1 is ENHRY and CDR2 SYGVKD. The CDR3 length is 12 residues. Germline trimming cut 6 bases from V and 7 bases from J; bases unmatched to any gene: 1. CDR3 in DNA: TGTGCCATCAGCGGACAGGGTGAAAAACTGTTTTTT. It translates to CAISGQGEKLFF.

V is TRBV5-4 and J is TRBJ2-4, with TRBD1 matching over 8 bases. Per germline, CDR1 SGHNT and CDR2 YYREEE (reference sequence). V gave up 2 bases and J gave up 14 bases; unmatched junction bases: 9. This CDR3 is built from 13 residues. CDR3 coding DNA: TGTGCCAGCAGCTTCGACAGGGGTATTGATAAGTACTTC. The encoded protein is CASSFDRGIDKYF.

The DNA for the CDR3 is TGTGCCAGCAGCCCCGACTCGAACACCGGGGAGCTGTTTTTT. It is translated as CASSPDSNTGELFF. V gene TRBV11-3 combines with J gene TRBJ2-2; no definite D call. The CDR3 is 14 residues long. Germline lookup yields CDR1 SGHNT and CDR2 YENEEA. The V gene lost 5 bases and the J gene lost 0 bases, with 7 bases spanning the gap.

V and J are TRBV30 and TRBJ2-5; a possible D gene is TRBD2 (5 bases). Trimming took off 2 bases at V and 0 bases at J, with 13 bases between the two ends. The CDR3 spans 15 residues. Germline lookup yields CDR1 GTSNPN and CDR2 SVGIG (reference sequence). CDR3 sequence: CAWSLGGRNQETQYF. The CDR3 region has the DNA TGTGCCTGGAGTTTAGGAGGACGGAACCAAGAGACCCAGTACTTC.

The chain recombines TRBV7-2 with TRBJ2-1; maybe TRBD2 (6 bases). Germline assignment: CDR1 SGHTA and CDR2 FQGNSA. The CDR3 is made up of 16 amino acids. V was shortened by 1 base and J by 6 bases, with 16 bases between the two germline ends. The CDR3 DNA follows: TGTGCCAGCAGCTTAGAAAAGTTCGGGAGTAGCAATGAGCAGTTCTTC. Protein product: CASSLEKFGSSNEQFF. The entire variable domain, with the rest obtained from reference TRBV7-2 and TRBJ2-1, is as follows: GAGVSQSPSNKVTEKGKDVELRCDPISGHTALYWYRQSLGQGLEFLIYFQGNSAPDKSGLPSDRFSAERTGGSVSTLTIQRTQQEDSAVYLCASSLEKFGSSNEQFFGPGTRLTVL.

The chain combines TRBV9 with TRBJ1-6; tentatively, D is TRBD1 (5 bases). The germline V gene has CDR1 SGDLS and CDR2 YYNGEE. The CDR3 consists of 16 residues. Between the trimmed V and J ends, which lost 4 bases and 9 bases, there was a span of 20 bases. CDR3 amino acids: CASSSSLDNALSPLHF. The CDR3 DNA reads as TGTGCCAGCAGCTCAAGTTTGGACAACGCCCTTTCACCCCTCCACTTT.

The chain is built from TRBV2 and TRBJ1-2; 7 positions agree with TRBD1. Germline CDR1 SNHLY, CDR2 FYNNEI. The V gene end was trimmed by 6 bases and the J gene end by 4 bases; junction bases not matched to a gene: 11. The CDR3 has 15 amino acids. The CDR3 region is CASRDLDRFPYGYTF. The CDR3 nucleotides are TGTGCCAGCAGAGACTTGGACAGGTTTCCCTATGGCTACACCTTC.

This clone was counted only a few times. The chain has TRBV5-1 and TRBJ2-7, with 12 bases fitting TRBD1. The CDR3 is 16 amino acids. V gave up 3 bases and J gave up 5 bases; unmatched junction bases: 9. CDR1 is SGHRS, CDR2 YFSETQ, per germline. The DNA of the CDR3 is TGCGCCAGCAGCTCTCGGGGACAGGGGGCGTCCCACGAGCAGTACTTC. Protein product: CASSSRGQGASHEQYF.

The chain is built from TRBV4-1 and TRBJ1-5; a weak D match, TRBD1 (5 bases). V shed 0 bases and J shed 4 bases, with 16 bases lying between them. This CDR3 is 17 amino acids long. Germline V lookup: CDR1 MGHRA, CDR2 YSYEKL. CDR3 protein: CASSQETGLGGNQPQHF. The CDR3 region has the DNA TGCGCCAGCAGCCAAGAAACAGGTTTGGGGGGTAATCAGCCCCAGCATTTT.

The chain is built from TRBV4-1 and TRBJ2-1, with 9 bases lining up with TRBD2. V trimming: 0 bases; J trimming: 5 bases; junction bases outside the gene matches: 2. The CDR3 sequence is 15 residues long. Germline loops: CDR1 MGHRA, CDR2 YSYEKL. The CDR3 is CASSQERLADNEQFF. The CDR3 DNA sequence: TGCGCCAGCAGCCAAGAGAGACTAGCGGACAATGAGCAGTTCTTC.

This chain joins TRBV6-5 and TRBJ1-2, with D possibly being TRBD1 (5 bases). The CDR3 runs to 14 residues. V was clipped by 8 bases and J by 7 bases, with 20 bases between them. Germline CDR1 and CDR2: MNHEY and SVGAGI. CDR3 amino acids: CASENRGRESGYTF. DNA for the CDR3: TGTGCCAGCGAAAATAGGGGCAGGGAATCTGGCTACACCTTC.